This T cell receptor beta chain was observed in a study of metastatic and nonmetastatic thyroid tumors. Study information: The authors compared repertoires across blood and tumor or nodule tissue from malignant and benign thyroid patients.

Methods used by the authors: Built for papillary thyroid cancer, a distant-metastasis classifier drew on CDR3 differences across clinicopathological groups. From the PCR reads, TCRdb re-called clones with MiXCR. TCRdb assigned the V and J calls; the authors' analysis was not used. The table has approximately 12,000 clones, around 25% seen once. Study-level results: A significant increase in TCR beta diversity was reportedly seen in malignant thyroid tumors relative to benign nodules, in blood and tumor.

The ends were cut back, 0 bases at V and 8 bases at J, with 10 bases in the middle. Germline CDR1 MNHEY, CDR2 SVGAGI. The CDR3 has 13 amino acids. The sample holds a few counts of this clone. Its antigen is not identified. All patients reached thyroid surgery having received no treatment beforehand. The chain recombines TRBV6-5 with TRBJ1-2, with D possibly matching TRBD1 (5 bases). This receptor was obtained from a female donor with papillary thyroid cancer or a benign thyroid nodule (not recorded which). Some clones in this sample may be carry-over from other donors' samples. Sequenced material: adjacent normal tissue. CDR3 loop: CASSYSGVEGYTF. Written as DNA, the CDR3 is TGTGCCAGCAGTTACTCAGGGGTGGAGGGCTACACCTTC.